The 7 T cell receptor beta chains reported below all come from one sample, sequenced in a study of blood T cell repertoires in COVID-19. Method: immunoSEQ multiplex PCR; TCRdb's copy keeps in-frame clones and lacks some. The data contain roughly 40,000 clones, more than 65% of them singletons. The sample was peripheral blood. Receptors were obtained from a human donor in a cohort sampled during active COVID-19.

The chain carries TRBV20-1 and TRBJ2-1, with D perhaps matching TRBD1 (7 bases). This CDR3 has 15 residues. CDR1 and CDR2 (germline): DFQATT, SNEGSKA (reference sequence). Trimming removed 3 bases from V and 5 bases from J, with 17 bases in between. CDR3 coding DNA: TGCAGTGCTAGTTATCAGGCAGGGGGGAACAATGAGCAGTTCTTC. Its protein is CSASYQAGGNNEQFF.

The gene calls are TRBV7-9 and TRBJ2-7, with TRBD2 as a possible D gene (6 bases). The V and J ends lost 5 bases and 4 bases respectively, with 12 bases between them. The CDR3 totals 13 residues. Per the germline V gene, CDR1 is SEHNR and CDR2 is FQNEAQ (reference sequence). The chain's CDR3 is CASSGDWLYEQYF. DNA for the CDR3: TGTGCCAGCAGCGGGGACTGGCTATACGAGCAGTACTTC.

This chain joins TRBV29-1 and TRBJ2-7; possibly TRBD1 for D (5 bases). CDR1 is SQVTM and CDR2 is ANQGSEA in the germline V gene. With 7 bases removed from V and 7 bases from J, the gap between germline ends came to 17 bases. The CDR3 is 12 residues long. The CDR3 spells CSGGTRQGEQYF. The CDR3 nucleotides read TGCAGCGGGGGTACGAGGCAGGGAGAGCAGTACTTC.

This clone was counted between two and nine times. As DNA, the CDR3 is TGCACCAGCAGCGGCCGCACCACAGGGGGCGGAAATTCACCCCTCCACTTT. It translates to CTSSGRTTGGGNSPLHF. The chain combines TRBV1 with TRBJ1-6; TRBD1, as called in the table, went unchecked against the DNA. TRBV1 is assigned pseudogene status. CDR3 length: 17 residues.

The rearrangement links TRBV7-8 to TRBJ2-1; 15 bases line up with TRBD2. The CDR3 runs to 16 residues. Germline V gene lookup returns CDR1 SGHVS and CDR2 FQNEAQ. Trimming cost V 1 base and J 8 bases; bases outside gene matches: 3. In DNA form, the CDR3 reads TGTGCCAGCAGCTTAGGGACTAGCGGGAGGGCATATGAGCAGTTCTTC. It translates to CASSLGTSGRAYEQFF.

The V call is TRBV24-1, the J call TRBJ2-1, with 7 nucleotides matching TRBD1. CDR1 is KGHDR, CDR2 SFDVKD, per germline. Trimming at V came to 3 bases and at J to 6 bases, leaving 10 bases not matched to a gene. This CDR3 contains 16 residues. The CDR3 DNA is TGTGCCACCAGTGATCCAAAATTACAGGGGAGCAATGAGCAGTTCTTC. Translated, it gives CATSDPKLQGSNEQFF.

This chain uses TRBV19 with TRBJ2-3; D is ambiguous. The CDR3 runs 16 residues. Germline loops: CDR1 LNHDA, CDR2 SQIVND (reference sequence). V was pared by 5 bases and J by 0 bases, with 15 bases between. This chain's CDR3 is CASSAENFASTDTQYF. Here the CDR3 DNA reads TGTGCCAGTAGTGCTGAGAATTTTGCTAGCACAGATACGCAGTATTTT.